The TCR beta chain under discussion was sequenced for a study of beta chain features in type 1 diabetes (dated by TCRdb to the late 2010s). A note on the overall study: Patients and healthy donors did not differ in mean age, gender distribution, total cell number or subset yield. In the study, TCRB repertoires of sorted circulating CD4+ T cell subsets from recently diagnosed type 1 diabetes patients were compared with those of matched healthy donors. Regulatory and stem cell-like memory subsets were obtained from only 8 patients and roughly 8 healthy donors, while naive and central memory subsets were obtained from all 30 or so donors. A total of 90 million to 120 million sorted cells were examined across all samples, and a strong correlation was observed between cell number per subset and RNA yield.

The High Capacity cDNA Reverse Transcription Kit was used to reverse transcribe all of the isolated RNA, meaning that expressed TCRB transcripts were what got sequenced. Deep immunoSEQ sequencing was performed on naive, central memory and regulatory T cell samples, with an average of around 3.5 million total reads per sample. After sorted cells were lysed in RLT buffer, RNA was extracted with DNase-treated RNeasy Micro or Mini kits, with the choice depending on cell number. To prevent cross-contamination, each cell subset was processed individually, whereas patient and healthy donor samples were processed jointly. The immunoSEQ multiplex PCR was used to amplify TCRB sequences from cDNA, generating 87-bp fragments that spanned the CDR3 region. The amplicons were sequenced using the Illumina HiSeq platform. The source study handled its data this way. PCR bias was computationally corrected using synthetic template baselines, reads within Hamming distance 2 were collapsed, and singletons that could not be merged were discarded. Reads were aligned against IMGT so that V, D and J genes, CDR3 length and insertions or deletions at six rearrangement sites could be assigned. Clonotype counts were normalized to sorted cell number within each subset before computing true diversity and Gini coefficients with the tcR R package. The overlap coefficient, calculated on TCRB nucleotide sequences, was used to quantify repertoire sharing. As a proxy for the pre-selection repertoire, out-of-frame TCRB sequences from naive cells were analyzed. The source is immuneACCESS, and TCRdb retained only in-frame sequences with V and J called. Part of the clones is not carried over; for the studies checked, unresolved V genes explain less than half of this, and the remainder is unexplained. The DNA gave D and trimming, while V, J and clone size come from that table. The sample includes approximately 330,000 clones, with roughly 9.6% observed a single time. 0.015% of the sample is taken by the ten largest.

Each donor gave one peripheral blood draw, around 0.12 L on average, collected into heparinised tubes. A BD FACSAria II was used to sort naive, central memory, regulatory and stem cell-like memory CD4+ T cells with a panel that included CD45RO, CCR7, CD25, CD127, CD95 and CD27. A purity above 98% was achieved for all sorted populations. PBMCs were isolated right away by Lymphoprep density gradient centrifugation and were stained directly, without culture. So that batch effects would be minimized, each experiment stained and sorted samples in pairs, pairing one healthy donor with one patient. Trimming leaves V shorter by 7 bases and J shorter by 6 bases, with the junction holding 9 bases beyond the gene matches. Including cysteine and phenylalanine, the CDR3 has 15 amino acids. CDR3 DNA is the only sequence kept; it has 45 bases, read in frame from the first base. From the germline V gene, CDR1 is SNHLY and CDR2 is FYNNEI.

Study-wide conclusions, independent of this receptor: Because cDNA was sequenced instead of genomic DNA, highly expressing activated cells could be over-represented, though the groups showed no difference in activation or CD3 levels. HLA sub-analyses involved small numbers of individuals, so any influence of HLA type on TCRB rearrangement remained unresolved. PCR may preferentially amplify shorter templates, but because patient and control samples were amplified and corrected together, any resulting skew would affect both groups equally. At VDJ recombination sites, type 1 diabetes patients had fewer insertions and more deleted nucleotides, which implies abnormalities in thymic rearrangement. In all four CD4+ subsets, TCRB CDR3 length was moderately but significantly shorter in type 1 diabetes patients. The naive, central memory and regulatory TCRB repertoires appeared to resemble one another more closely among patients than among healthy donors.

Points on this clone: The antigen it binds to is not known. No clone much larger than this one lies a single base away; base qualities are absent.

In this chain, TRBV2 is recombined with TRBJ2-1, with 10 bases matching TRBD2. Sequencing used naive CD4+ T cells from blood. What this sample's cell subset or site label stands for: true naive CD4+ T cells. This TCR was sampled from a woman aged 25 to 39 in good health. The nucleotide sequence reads TGTGCCAGCACCGTCCTAGCGGGAGTCGGCAATGAGCAGTTCTTC. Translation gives CASTVLAGVGNEQFF.